These 21 T cell receptor beta chains originate from one sample sequenced in a study of CD8 T cells in ankylosing spondylitis. Study observations and caveats: One TCR beta motif, made up of several highly homologous variants, appeared characteristic of ankylosing spondylitis blood.

Their target antigens are unknown. TCRdb independently ran MiXCR on the 5' RACE reads; one entry per CDR3 protein. Among about 800,000 distinct CDR3 sequences listed, roughly 12% were seen once. Material: blood, either unsorted or a sorted T cell fraction (not recorded which). These TCRs come from a male donor with ankylosing spondylitis.

Many counts were recorded for this clonotype. The rearrangement uses TRBV20-1 and TRBJ2-4; D is tentatively TRBD1 or TRBD2 (6 bases each). The V and J ends lost 0 bases and 1 base respectively, with 10 bases between them. CDR1 DFQATT and CDR2 SNEGSKA come from the germline V gene (reference sequence). This CDR3 contains 15 residues. The CDR3 coding sequence is TGCAGTGCTAGAGAAGGGGGGTATGCCAAAAACATTCAGTACTTC. Residues: CSAREGGYAKNIQYF.

This clonotype was recorded many times. The rearrangement uses TRBV6-2 or TRBV6-3 and TRBJ2-3; 9 bases agree with TRBD2. The CDR3 runs 14 residues. In germline, CDR1 is MNHEY, CDR2 SVGEGT. Trimming removed 7 bases from V and 7 bases from J; junction bases left unmatched: 9. The CDR3 protein is CASKVAGEGYTQYF. As DNA, the CDR3 is TGTGCCAGCAAGGTAGCGGGAGAGGGATATACGCAGTATTTT.

Details on this clonotype: The germline gene is not matched at one end of the junction; a read error may be the cause. V is TRBV7-7 and J is TRBJ2-3; 10 bases are shared with TRBD2. CDR1 and CDR2 from the germline V gene are SSHAT and FNYEAQ (reference sequence). There are 15 residues in the CDR3. The CDR3: CASSPLAGVKDTQYF. CDR3 bases: TGTGCTAGCAGCCCCCTAGCGGGAGTTAAGGATACGCAGTATTTT.

This clonotype has just a few counts. This chain joins TRBV5-1 and TRBJ2-1; D is unclear. Trimming stripped 1 base from V and 0 bases from J, with 8 bases between. The CDR3 has 15 amino acids. Germline CDR1 and CDR2: SGHRS and YFSETQ. CDR3 sequence (DNA): TGCGCCAGCAGCTTGTGGGCTAGCTCCTACAATGAGCAGTTCTTC. This codes for CASSLWASSYNEQFF.

The chain uses TRBV7-2 and TRBJ2-7; D is possibly TRBD1 (6 bases). Germline V CDR1 and CDR2: SGHTA, FQGNSA. V shed 5 bases and J shed 3 bases, with 11 bases lying between them. The CDR3 runs 13 residues. The CDR3 loop reads CASSARQVYEQYF. DNA of the CDR3: TGTGCCAGCAGCGCCAGACAGGTCTACGAGCAGTACTTC.

The sample holds many counts of this clonotype. V usage is TRBV20-1 and J usage is TRBJ2-2; TRBD2 matches at 10 bases. The CDR3 spans 15 residues. Trimming removed 8 bases from V and 7 bases from J; junction bases left unmatched: 13. CDR1 is DFQATT, CDR2 SNEGSKA, per germline (reference sequence). The CDR3, as DNA: TGCAGTCCCCAGCCGGGACTAGCGACTGGCGGGGAGCTGTTTTTT. This codes for CSPQPGLATGGELFF.

A few counts support this clonotype. The rearrangement joins TRBV28 to TRBJ1-2; 8 bases are a match to TRBD1. V shed 2 bases and J 2 bases; nucleotides not matched to a gene: 10. The CDR3 consists of 17 residues. Germline-derived CDR1 and CDR2 are MDHEN and SYDVKM. Here the CDR3 DNA reads TGTGCCAGCAGTTTACCGGGACAGGTGGGGGCCAACTATGGCTACACCTTC. Translating it yields CASSLPGQVGANYGYTF.

This clonotype was counted between two and nine times. The chain employs TRBV2 and TRBJ2-3, with 8 bases fitting TRBD2. This CDR3 comprises 15 residues. Germline CDR1 and CDR2: SNHLY and FYNNEI. V lost 6 bases to trimming and J lost 3 bases; unmatched junction nucleotides: 8. In DNA, the CDR3 is TGTGCCAGCAGGCGACTAGCGAGCGGTACAGATACGCAGTATTTT. Translated: CASRRLASGTDTQYF.

CDR3 DNA: TGTGCCAGCAGCCTACGGCCCCTTGGCGGAAGCTCCTACGAGCAGTACTTC. Amino acids: CASSLRPLGGSSYEQYF. This chain uses TRBV7-2 with TRBJ2-7, with D unresolved. CDR1 is SGHTA and CDR2 is FQGNSA in the germline V gene. This CDR3 spans 17 amino acids. Trimming removed 5 bases from V and 0 bases from J, with 20 bases in between.

This clonotype was recorded a few times. V usage is TRBV20-1 and J usage is TRBJ1-5; D not resolved. Looked up from germline, CDR1 is DFQATT and CDR2 is SNEGSKA (reference sequence). V was clipped by 3 bases and J by 6 bases, with 15 bases between them. CDR3 length: 14 residues. In DNA form, the CDR3 reads TGCAGTGCTAGTGCCAGAATCGGCGCTCAGCCCCAGCATTTT. This codes for CSASARIGAQPQHF.

This clonotype occurred a few times. The rearrangement uses TRBV19 and TRBJ2-7; D is unclear. CDR3 length: 13 residues. V lost 3 bases and J 3 bases, leaving 9 bases between the germline ends. Germline CDR1 is LNHDA and CDR2 is SQIVND (reference sequence). The CDR3 loop reads CASSIQSSYEQYF. CDR3 nucleotides: TGTGCCAGTAGTATCCAGTCCAGCTACGAGCAGTACTTC.

This clonotype was counted at least ten times. The chain couples TRBV5-1 to TRBJ2-5, with 11 bases that match TRBD2. The CDR3 sequence is 15 residues long. Germline CDR1 and CDR2: SGHRS and YFSETQ. The J segment lost 2 bases and the V segment lost 4 bases, leaving 4 bases of the junction unmatched. The CDR3 spells CASSPGLAEQETQYF. The CDR3 nucleotides are TGCGCCAGCAGCCCGGGACTAGCGGAGCAAGAGACCCAGTACTTC.

The table lists this clonotype with many counts. This chain joins TRBV29-1 and TRBJ2-1; D ambiguous. The CDR3 is 12 amino acids. V shed 6 bases and J shed 0 bases, with 6 bases lying between them. Per germline, CDR1 SQVTM and CDR2 ANQGSEA. This CDR3 is CSVRTSYNEQFF. CDR3 bases: TGCAGCGTCCGTACCTCCTACAATGAGCAGTTCTTC.

The chain uses TRBV20-1 and TRBJ2-7; 8 bases are a match to TRBD1. The germline V gene has CDR1 DFQATT and CDR2 SNEGSKA (reference sequence). This CDR3 contains 15 residues. V gave up 0 bases and J gave up 5 bases; unmatched junction bases: 9. The CDR3 is CSARDPRQGINEQYF. The CDR3 coding sequence is TGCAGTGCTAGAGATCCACGACAGGGGATCAACGAGCAGTACTTC.

V gene TRBV2 combines with J gene TRBJ1-4; D is ambiguous. The length of the CDR3 is 15 residues. V shed 7 bases and J shed 1 base, with 13 bases lying between them. The germline V gene has CDR1 SNHLY and CDR2 FYNNEI. The DNA of the CDR3 is TGTGCCAGCACTGAGAGATGGGGAACTAATGAAAAACTGTTTTTT. It is translated as CASTERWGTNEKLFF.

This clonotype was counted a few times. The chain carries TRBV29-1 and TRBJ1-4; 7 bases are a match to TRBD1. The germline V gene encodes CDR1 SQVTM and CDR2 ANQGSEA. The CDR3 has 13 amino acids. Trimming cost V 5 bases and J 4 bases; bases outside gene matches: 4. The CDR3 loop is CSVPDRYNEKLFF. CDR3 sequence (DNA): TGCAGCGTTCCGGACAGGTATAATGAAAAACTGTTTTTT.

The chain has TRBV6-5 and TRBJ1-2; the D is unclear. The CDR3 spans 15 residues. Germline CDR1 reads MNHEY; CDR2 reads SVGAGI. V gave up 4 bases and J gave up 4 bases, with 16 bases separating them. The CDR3 DNA follows: TGTGCCAGCAGTTCCTCCTTTGGGCAAGGCTATGGCTACACCTTC. Amino acids: CASSSSFGQGYGYTF.

The chain carries TRBV14 and TRBJ2-1; 8 bases line up with TRBD2. After removal of 5 bases from V and 7 bases from J, the junction contained 13 bases not matched to a gene. Germline CDR1 and CDR2: SGHDN and FVKESK. The length of the CDR3 is 16 residues. The DNA of the CDR3 is TGTGCCAGCAGCTCTCTGGGGAGCGGGGGATGGAATGAGCAGTTCTTC. It codes for CASSSLGSGGWNEQFF.

In its sample, this clonotype was seen a few times. This chain joins TRBV3-1 and TRBJ2-1, with D maybe TRBD1 (6 bases). With 10 bases removed from V and 7 bases from J, the gap between germline ends came to 20 bases. This CDR3 comprises 14 residues. The germline gives CDR1 LGHDT, CDR2 YNNKEL (reference sequence). The CDR3 bases are TGTGCCACCACCCGGGACATACGATGGAATGAGCAGTTCTTC. Its translation is CATTRDIRWNEQFF.

This clonotype has at least ten counts. This chain connects TRBV29-1 to TRBJ2-7; D is undetermined. Germline values: CDR1 SQVTM, CDR2 ANQGSEA. V lost 4 bases to trimming and J lost 7 bases, with 11 bases between them. The CDR3 has 11 amino acids. CDR3 DNA sequence: TGCAGCGTTGCAGACGGTCTAGAGCAGTACTTC. Translating gives CSVADGLEQYF.

This chain uses TRBV4-3 with TRBJ2-2, with 9 bases identical to TRBD2. Germline values: CDR1 LGHNA, CDR2 YSLEER. V lost 4 bases to trimming and J lost 4 bases; unmatched junction nucleotides: 7. The CDR3 length is 16 residues. The CDR3 protein is CASSPLAGDLTGELFF. The CDR3 nucleotides read TGCGCCAGCAGCCCATTAGCGGGGGACCTCACCGGGGAGCTGTTTTTT.